The clone carrying this T cell receptor beta chain was seen a handful of times. Its antigen remains unidentified. Trimming stripped 1 base from V and 9 bases from J, with 6 bases between. In germline, CDR1 is MGHRA, CDR2 YSYEKL. This CDR3 has 11 residues. The sample is drawn from a study of cytomegalovirus exposure and HLA in healthy donors. These donors counted as nominally healthy when sampled, but unrecorded immune exposures were likely. Study results and caveats: For cytomegalovirus status, the classifier reportedly gave diagnoses with high specificity and sensitivity. The study put under 200 TCR beta chains on its list as cytomegalovirus-associated. Analyzed later, most CMV-associated TCR beta chains appeared HLA-restricted.

PCR used 60 Vbeta primers and 13 Jbeta primers. Repertoires were generated with immunoSEQ multiplex PCR, while TCRdb's copy carries only in-frame clones and drops some. The data contain 95,000 to 150,000 clones, 60% to 85% of them singletons. The TCR originated in a young man in good health and CMV-seronegative. The chain uses TRBV4-1 and TRBJ1-1; D is ambiguous. What was sequenced was PBMCs. In DNA, the CDR3 is TGCGCCAGCAGCCAAGGGAGGAAAGCTTTCTTT. Protein: CASSQGRKAFF.